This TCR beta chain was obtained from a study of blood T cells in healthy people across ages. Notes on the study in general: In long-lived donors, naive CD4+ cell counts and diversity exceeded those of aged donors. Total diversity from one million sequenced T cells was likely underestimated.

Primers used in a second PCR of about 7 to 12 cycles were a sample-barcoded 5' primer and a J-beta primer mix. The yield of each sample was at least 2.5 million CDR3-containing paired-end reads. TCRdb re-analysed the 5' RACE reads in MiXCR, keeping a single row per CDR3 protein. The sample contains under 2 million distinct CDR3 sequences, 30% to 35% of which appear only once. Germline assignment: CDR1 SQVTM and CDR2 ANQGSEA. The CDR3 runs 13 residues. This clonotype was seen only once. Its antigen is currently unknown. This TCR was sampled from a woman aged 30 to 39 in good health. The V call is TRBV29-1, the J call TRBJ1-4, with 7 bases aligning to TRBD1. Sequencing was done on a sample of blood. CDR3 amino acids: CSRGGGFGEKLFF. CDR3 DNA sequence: TGCAGTAGAGGGGGCGGCTTTGGGGAAAAACTGTTTTTT.